The 4 T cell receptor beta chains in this list originate from one sample, sequenced in a study of blood T cells in healthy people across ages. With a J-beta primer mix and a sample-barcoded 5' primer, a second PCR ran roughly 6 to 11 cycles. TCRdb recomputed calls from the 5' RACE reads with MiXCR, one row per CDR3 protein. Found here are about 640,000 distinct CDR3 sequences, about 28% of them singletons; the top ten hold approximately 15%. Sequencing was performed on blood. These receptors were collected from an elderly woman in good health.

The chain employs TRBV20-1 and TRBJ2-7; 7 nucleotides align to TRBD2. The CDR3 contains 14 residues. V was pared by 0 bases and J by 2 bases, with 4 bases of the junction left unmatched. The germline V gene encodes CDR1 DFQATT and CDR2 SNEGSKA (reference sequence). DNA for the CDR3: TGCAGTGCTAGAGATGGGAGGGCCCCCTACGAGCAGTACTTC. Translated: CSARDGRAPYEQYF.

Notes on this clonotype: This likely traces to a read error, being one base from a far larger clone. V usage is TRBV5-1 and J usage is TRBJ2-1, with 7 bases that match TRBD2. Germline values: CDR1 SGHRS, CDR2 YFSETQ. The CDR3 has 15 residues. J was trimmed by 0 bases and V by 3 bases; bases with no gene match: 3. As DNA, the CDR3 is TGCGCCAGCAGCTGGGGGGGGAGCTCCTACAATGAGCAGTTCTTC. This encodes CASSWGGSSYNEQFF.

This chain connects TRBV14 to TRBJ1-4; perhaps TRBD1 as D (5 bases). This CDR3 contains 16 residues. Germline CDR1 reads SGHDN; CDR2 reads FVKESK. V gave up 3 bases and J gave up 0 bases, with 11 bases separating them. The CDR3 DNA sequence: TGTGCCAGCAGCCACCCGGCGGGACCAACTAATGAAAAACTGTTTTTT. Protein product: CASSHPAGPTNEKLFF.

This clonotype was found many times. V is TRBV12-3 or TRBV12-4 and J is TRBJ1-2; possibly TRBD1 for D (5 bases). Trimming left V 0 bases short and J 6 bases short, with 11 bases between. The CDR3 sequence is 14 residues long. The CDR3, as DNA: TGTGCCAGCAGTTTAGCCGGGACTAAAAATGGCTACACCTTC. Translated, it gives CASSLAGTKNGYTF.